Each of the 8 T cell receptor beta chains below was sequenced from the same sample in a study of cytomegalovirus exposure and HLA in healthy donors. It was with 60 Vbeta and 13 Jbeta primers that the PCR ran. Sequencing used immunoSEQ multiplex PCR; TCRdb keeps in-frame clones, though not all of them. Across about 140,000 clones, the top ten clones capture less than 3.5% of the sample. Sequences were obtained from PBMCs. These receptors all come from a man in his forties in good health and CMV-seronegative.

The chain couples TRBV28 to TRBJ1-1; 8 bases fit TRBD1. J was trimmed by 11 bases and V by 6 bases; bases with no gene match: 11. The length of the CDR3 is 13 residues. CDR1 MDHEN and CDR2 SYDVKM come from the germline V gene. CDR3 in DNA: TGTGCCAGCAGGATTACCGGGACAGGCTGGGCTTTCTTT. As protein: CASRITGTGWAFF.

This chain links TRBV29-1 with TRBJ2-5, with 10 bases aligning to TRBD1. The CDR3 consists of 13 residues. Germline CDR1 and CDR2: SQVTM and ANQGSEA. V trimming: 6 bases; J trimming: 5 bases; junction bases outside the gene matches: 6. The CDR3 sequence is CSVETGGPETQYF. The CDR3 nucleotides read TGCAGCGTGGAGACAGGGGGCCCCGAGACCCAGTACTTC.

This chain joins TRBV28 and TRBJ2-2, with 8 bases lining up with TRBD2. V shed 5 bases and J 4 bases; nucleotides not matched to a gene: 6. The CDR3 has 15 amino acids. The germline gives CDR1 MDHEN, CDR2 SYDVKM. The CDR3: CASSKAGGRTGELFF. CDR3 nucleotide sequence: TGTGCCAGCAGTAAGGCGGGGGGCCGCACCGGGGAGCTGTTTTTT.

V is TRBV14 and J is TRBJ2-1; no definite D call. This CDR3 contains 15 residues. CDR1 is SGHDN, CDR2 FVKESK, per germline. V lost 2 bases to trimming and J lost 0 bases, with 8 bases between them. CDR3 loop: CASSQMYSSYNEQFF. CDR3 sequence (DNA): TGTGCCAGCAGCCAAATGTACTCCTCCTACAATGAGCAGTTCTTC.

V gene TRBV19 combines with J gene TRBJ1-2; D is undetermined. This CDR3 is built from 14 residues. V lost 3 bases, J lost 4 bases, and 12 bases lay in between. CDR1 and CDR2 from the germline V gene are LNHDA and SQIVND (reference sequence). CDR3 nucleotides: TGTGCCAGTAGTATCACGGGGAGTGGCTATGGCTACACCTTC. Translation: CASSITGSGYGYTF. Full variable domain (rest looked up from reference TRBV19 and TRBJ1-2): DGGITQSPKYLFRKEGQNVTLSCEQNLNHDAMYWYRQDPGQGLRLIYYSQIVNDFQKGDIAEGYSVSREKKESFPLTVTSAQKNPTAFYLCASSITGSGYGYTFGSGTRLTVV.

CDR3 sequence: CASSLGGLSNQPQHF. In DNA, the CDR3 is TGTGCCAGCAGTCTCGGGGGTCTTAGCAATCAGCCCCAGCATTTT. The chain has TRBV2 and TRBJ1-5; D is possibly TRBD1 (5 bases). V shed 5 bases and J shed 0 bases, with 11 bases lying between them. The CDR3 runs to 15 residues. CDR1 SNHLY and CDR2 FYNNEI come from the germline V gene.

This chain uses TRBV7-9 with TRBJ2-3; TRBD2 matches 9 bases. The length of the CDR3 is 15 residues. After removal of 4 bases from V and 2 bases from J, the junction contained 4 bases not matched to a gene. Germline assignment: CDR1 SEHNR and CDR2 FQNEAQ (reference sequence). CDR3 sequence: CASSSLAGLTDTQYF. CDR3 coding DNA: TGTGCCAGCAGCTCCCTAGCGGGGCTCACAGATACGCAGTATTTT.

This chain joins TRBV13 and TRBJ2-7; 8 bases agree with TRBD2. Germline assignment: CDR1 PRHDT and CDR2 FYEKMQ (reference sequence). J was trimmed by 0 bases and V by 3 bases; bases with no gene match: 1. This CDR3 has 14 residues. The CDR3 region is CASSLSGGSYEQYF. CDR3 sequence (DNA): TGTGCCAGCAGCTTGAGCGGGGGCTCCTACGAGCAGTACTTC.